This T cell receptor (beta chain) appears in the sequencing data of a study of blood T cell repertoires in COVID-19. Study information: Spain, Italy and the United States supplied samples that represented acute and convalescent COVID-19. T cells, B-cell-depleted T cells, or PBMCs supplied cDNA or gDNA.

V shed 9 bases and J 7 bases; nucleotides not matched to a gene: 11. Germline V gives CDR1 KGHDR, CDR2 SFDVKD. This CDR3 has 14 amino acids. Clones were sequenced by immunoSEQ multiplex PCR, and TCRdb holds only the in-frame ones, with some missing. The sample has approximately 300,000 clones, 90% seen once. This chain uses TRBV24-1 with TRBJ1-5; 7 bases agree with TRBD1. This sequence originates from a middle-aged woman with acute or convalescent COVID-19. The source material was peripheral blood. CDR3 residues: CATPTYRGGQPQHF. CDR3 in DNA: TGTGCCACCCCCACGTACAGGGGTGGCCAGCCCCAGCATTTT.